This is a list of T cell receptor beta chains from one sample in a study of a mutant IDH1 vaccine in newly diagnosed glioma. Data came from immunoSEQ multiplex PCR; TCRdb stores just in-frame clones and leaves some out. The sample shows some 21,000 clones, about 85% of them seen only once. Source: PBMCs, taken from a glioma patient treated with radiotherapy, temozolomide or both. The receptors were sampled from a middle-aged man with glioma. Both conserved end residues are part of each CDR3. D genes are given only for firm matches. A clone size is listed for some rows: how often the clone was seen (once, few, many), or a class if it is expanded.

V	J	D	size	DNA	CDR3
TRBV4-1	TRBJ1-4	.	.	TGCGCCAGCAGCCAAGTAGGCGGAGAGAAGGAAAAACTGTTTTTT	CASSQVGGEKEKLFF
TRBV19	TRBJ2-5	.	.	TGTGCCAGTAGTATGGAGTGGTGGGAGACCCAGTACTTC	CASSMEWWETQYF
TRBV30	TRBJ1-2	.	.	TGTGCCTGGAGGCTTGAAGGCTACACCTTC	CAWRLEGYTF
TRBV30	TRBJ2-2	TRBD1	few	TGTGCCTGGGACTCCGGGACAGCCGGGGACACCGGGGAGCTGTTTTTT	CAWDSGTAGDTGELFF
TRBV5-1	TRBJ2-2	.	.	TGCGCCAGCAGCTTGGGCGGGGGCCCCGGGGAGCTGTTTTTT	CASSLGGGPGELFF
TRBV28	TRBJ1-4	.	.	TGTGCCAGCAGTCGCCAAGCAGGGAATGAAAAACTGTTTTTT	CASSRQAGNEKLFF
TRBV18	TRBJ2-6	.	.	TGTGCCAGCTCACCATTCCCGGGGGCGGCTGGGGCCAACGTCCTGACTTTC	CASSPFPGAAGANVLTF
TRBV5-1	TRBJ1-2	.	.	TGCGCCAGCAGCCTGGCGGGCGGGTATGGCTACACCTTC	CASSLAGGYGYTF
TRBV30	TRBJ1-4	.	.	TGTGCCTTGCAAACCGCGACATATCTGTTTTTT	CALQTATYLFF
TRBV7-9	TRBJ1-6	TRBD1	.	TGTGCCACCTCCTTGACGGACAGGGTATCACCCCTCCACTTT	CATSLTDRVSPLHF
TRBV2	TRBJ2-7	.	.	TGTGCCAGCAGCGACATGCCCGTGACGGGCTACGAGCAGTACTTC	CASSDMPVTGYEQYF
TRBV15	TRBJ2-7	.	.	TGTGCCACCAGCAGAGAATCAGGCTCTAGCGTTACCTACGAGCAGTACTTC	CATSRESGSSVTYEQYF
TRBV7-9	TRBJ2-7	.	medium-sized	TGTGCAAGTGGGTGGGGTTCCCACGAGCAGTACTTC	CASGWGSHEQYF
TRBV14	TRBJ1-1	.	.	TGTGCCAGCAGCTTATTGAGGACAAACACTGAAGCTTTCTTT	CASSLLRTNTEAFF
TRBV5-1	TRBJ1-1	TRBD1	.	TGCGCCAGCAGCTTGACAGGGGGTGACACTGAAGCTTTCTTT	CASSLTGGDTEAFF
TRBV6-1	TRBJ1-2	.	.	TGTGCCAGCAGTGAGGGGACACGTCTTAATGGCTACACCTTC	CASSEGTRLNGYTF
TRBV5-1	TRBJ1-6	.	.	TGCGCCAGCAGCTCGGGGACGGGGAGCTCCTATAATTCACCCCTCCACTTT	CASSSGTGSSYNSPLHF
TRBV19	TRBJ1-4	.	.	TGTGCCAGTAGTTCGTTGACAGTCTTGAGCGAAAAACTGTTTTTT	CASSSLTVLSEKLFF
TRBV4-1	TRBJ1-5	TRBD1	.	TGCGCCAGCAGCCAGGGGACAGGATGGCAGCCCCAGCATTTT	CASSQGTGWQPQHF
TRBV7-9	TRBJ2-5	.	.	TGTGCCAGCAGCTCTACGGGGACCCAGTACTTC	CASSSTGTQYF
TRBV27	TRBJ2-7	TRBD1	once	TGTGCCAGCAGGTCGACAGGGAACTACGAGCAGTACTTC	CASRSTGNYEQYF
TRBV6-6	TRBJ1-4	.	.	TGTGCCAGCAGTACGCCCGGGACGGGGACTAATGAAAAACTGTTTTTT	CASSTPGTGTNEKLFF
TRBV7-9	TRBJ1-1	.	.	TGTGCCAGCATTTCAGTGAGGGGTGGAGGCACTGAAGCTTTCTTT	CASISVRGGGTEAFF
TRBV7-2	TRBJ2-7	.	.	TGTGCCAGCAGCTTAAGGACGGCGGGGGAGCAGTACTTC	CASSLRTAGEQYF
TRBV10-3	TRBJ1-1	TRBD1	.	TGTGCCATCAAGGACAGGCAAGGCGACACTGAAGCTTTCTTT	CAIKDRQGDTEAFF
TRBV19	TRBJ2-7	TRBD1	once	TGTGCCAGTAGTACCTTCTTAGGGGGCGGCTACGAGCAGTACTTC	CASSTFLGGGYEQYF
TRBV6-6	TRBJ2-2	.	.	TGTGCCAGCAGTCACATTACCGGGGAGCTGTTTTTT	CASSHITGELFF
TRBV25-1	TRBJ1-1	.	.	TGTGCCAGCAGCACCCAAGGGGCAGGGGTGGGGAACACTGAAGCTTTCTTT	CASSTQGAGVGNTEAFF
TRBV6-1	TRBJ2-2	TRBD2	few	TGTGCCAGCAGTGAAGCTAGCGGGGGGGCCGGGGAGCTGTTTTTT	CASSEASGGAGELFF
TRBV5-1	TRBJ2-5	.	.	TGCGCCAGCAGCTTGGCCAGGATCCAAGAGACCCAGTACTTC	CASSLARIQETQYF
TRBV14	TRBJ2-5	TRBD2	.	TGTGCCAGCAGCCTCGAGGCTAGCGGGTGGGAGACCCAGTACTTC	CASSLEASGWETQYF
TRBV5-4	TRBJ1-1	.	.	TGTGCCAGCAGCTTGGTGCGAGAAGGGACTGAAGCTTTCTTT	CASSLVREGTEAFF
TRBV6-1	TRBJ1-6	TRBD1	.	TGTGCCAGCAGTGAAACACCCGGGACAGGGCGGTTTTCACCCCTCCACTTT	CASSETPGTGRFSPLHF
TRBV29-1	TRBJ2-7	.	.	TGCAGCGTTGCAGGGACCTCCTACGAGCAGTACTTC	CSVAGTSYEQYF
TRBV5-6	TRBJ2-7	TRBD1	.	TGTGCCAGCAGCGAACTTGGGACAGGGCCCTCCTACGAGCAGTACTTC	CASSELGTGPSYEQYF
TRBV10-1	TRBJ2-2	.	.	TGCGCCAGCGGTGCTTCCGGGGAGCTGTTTTTT	CASGASGELFF
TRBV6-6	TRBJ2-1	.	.	TGTGCCAGCAGCCCCAACCCCGGGACAACCGGGAGTGAGCAGTTCTTC	CASSPNPGTTGSEQFF
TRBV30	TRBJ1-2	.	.	TGTGCCTGGAGTGTAAAGGGGCTGATAAACTATGGCTACACCTTC	CAWSVKGLINYGYTF
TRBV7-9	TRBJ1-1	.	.	TGTGCCAGCAGCTCCCCGGGCAGCAACACTGAAGCTTTCTTT	CASSSPGSNTEAFF
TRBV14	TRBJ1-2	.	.	TGTGCCAGCAGCCAAGATCTCGGGGTGGGTGGCTACACCTTC	CASSQDLGVGGYTF
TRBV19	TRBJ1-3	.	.	TGTGCCAGTAGTATAGGACGGTACTCTGGAAACACCATATATTTT	CASSIGRYSGNTIYF
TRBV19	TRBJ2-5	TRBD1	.	TGTGCCAGTAGTACGACAGGGGTGACAGAGACCCAGTACTTC	CASSTTGVTETQYF
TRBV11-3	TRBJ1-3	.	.	TGTGCCAGCAGCTTATCAGGTCCCGGAAACACCATATATTTT	CASSLSGPGNTIYF
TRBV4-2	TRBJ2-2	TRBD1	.	TGTGCCAGCAGCCAAGACCTGGGACAGACCGGGGAGCTGTTTTTT	CASSQDLGQTGELFF
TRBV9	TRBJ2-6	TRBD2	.	TGTGCCAGCAGGATGGGGGGGTCATCCGGGGCCAACGTCCTGACTTTC	CASRMGGSSGANVLTF
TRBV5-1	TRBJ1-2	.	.	TGCGCCAGCAGCTTGGGAGAAACTAACTATGGCTACACCTTC	CASSLGETNYGYTF
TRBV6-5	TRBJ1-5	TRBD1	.	TGTGCCAGCAGGGGGACAGGGGAGAGAAATCAGCCCCAGCATTTT	CASRGTGERNQPQHF